This T cell receptor beta chain came from a study of response to subunit inactivated influenza vaccine. Points from the study as a whole: It was suggested by the authors that few new T cells are recruited by each seasonal influenza vaccination.

Trimming stripped 3 bases from V and 5 bases from J, with 12 bases between. Per the germline V gene, CDR1 is MNHNS and CDR2 is SASEGT. This CDR3 contains 14 residues. TCRdb called the RT-PCR reads again in MiXCR, with one record for every CDR3 protein. The data contain approximately 530,000 distinct CDR3 sequences, less than 8% of them singletons. Note on this clonotype: Its antigen is unknown.

The chain combines TRBV6-1 with TRBJ2-3; maybe TRBD1 (5 bases). This material consisted of PBMCs from blood, taken 23 months after vaccination. The origin of this receptor is a man aged 50-75 years who received an inactivated influenza vaccine. CDR3 nucleotide sequence: TGTGCCAGCAGTGAGAATGGGGCTGAAGATACGCAGTATTTT. Translating gives CASSENGAEDTQYF.